A single sample gave rise to the 20 T cell receptor beta chains below, sequenced in a study of blood T cell repertoires in COVID-19. Profiled with immunoSEQ multiplex PCR; TCRdb holds only in-frame clones, not every one. The sample has about 400,000 clones, roughly 90% seen once. Sequenced: PBMCs or T cells enriched from blood (not recorded which). The receptors here all came from a woman aged 40 to 50 with acute COVID-19.

The V gene is TRBV7-9, the J gene TRBJ1-1; 10 bases are shared with TRBD1. The germline gives CDR1 SEHNR, CDR2 FQNEAQ (reference sequence). V lost 5 bases, J lost 3 bases, and 6 bases stayed unmatched. The CDR3 is made up of 15 amino acids. CDR3 sequence: CASSQAGTGDTEAFF. CDR3 sequence (DNA): TGTGCCAGCAGCCAAGCCGGGACAGGGGACACTGAAGCTTTCTTT.

The chain joins TRBV29-1 to TRBJ2-5; TRBD2 matches 8 bases. The V and J ends lost 3 bases and 5 bases, in that order; junction bases with no gene match: 5. Germline V gene data show CDR1 as SQVTM and CDR2 as ANQGSEA. The CDR3 has 13 amino acids. CDR3 sequence (DNA): TGCAGCGTTGAGGGAGTAGCGGGGGAGACCCAGTACTTC. Its translation: CSVEGVAGETQYF.

The chain links TRBV7-8 to TRBJ1-5; D not certain. The CDR3 is 14 amino acids. In germline, CDR1 is SGHVS, CDR2 FQNEAQ. V was pared by 1 base and J by 0 bases, with 4 bases between. CDR3 DNA: TGTGCCAGCAGCTTAGTTATTAGCAATCAGCCCCAGCATTTT. This encodes CASSLVISNQPQHF.

This clone was recorded a few times. This chain uses TRBV6-2 or TRBV6-3 with TRBJ1-2, with TRBD1 matching 9 bases. Germline V lookup: CDR1 MNHEY, CDR2 SVGEGT. CDR3 length: 15 amino acids. The V gene end was trimmed by 0 bases and the J gene end by 5 bases; junction bases not matched to a gene: 4. CDR3 residues: CASSYSRGTGYGYTF. As DNA, the CDR3 is TGTGCCAGCAGTTACTCCAGAGGGACAGGGTATGGCTACACCTTC.

V usage is TRBV29-1 and J usage is TRBJ2-3; 8 bases map to TRBD2. CDR1 and CDR2 (germline): SQVTM, ANQGSEA. Losses at the gene ends were 6 bases for V and 5 bases for J; bases not matched to a gene: 10. The CDR3 sequence is 14 residues long. CDR3 residues: CSVSGRGDGDTQYF. The DNA of the CDR3 is TGCAGCGTGAGCGGGCGGGGGGATGGAGATACGCAGTATTTT.

The V gene is TRBV20-1, the J gene TRBJ1-1, with TRBD1 identical over 7 bases. V was pared by 3 bases and J by 11 bases, with 18 bases of the junction left unmatched. This CDR3 spans 15 amino acids. Germline V gene lookup returns CDR1 DFQATT and CDR2 SNEGSKA (reference sequence). CDR3 amino acids: CSASPRPLQGNGAFF. The CDR3 region has the DNA TGCAGTGCTAGTCCCCGCCCCTTACAGGGGAACGGCGCTTTCTTT.

This chain links TRBV28 with TRBJ1-2; 7 nucleotides agree with TRBD1. V lost 7 bases to trimming and J lost 4 bases; unmatched junction nucleotides: 6. The CDR3 runs to 13 residues. The germline V gene has CDR1 MDHEN and CDR2 SYDVKM. The DNA of the CDR3 is TGTGCCAGCACCGTACACAGGGGCTATGGCTACACCTTC. It yields the protein CASTVHRGYGYTF.

This sequence joins TRBV3-1 (or the pseudogene TRBV3-2) and TRBJ2-1; the D gene is possibly TRBD2 (6 bases). V dropped 4 bases and J dropped 3 bases, with 10 bases sitting between them. The CDR3 runs 14 residues. Germline values: CDR1 LGHDT, CDR2 YNNKEL (reference sequence). The CDR3 nucleotides read TGTGCCAGCAGCCTGTTAGCGGTCTACAATGAGCAGTTCTTC. This codes for CASSLLAVYNEQFF.

The V gene is TRBV5-6, the J gene TRBJ2-2; 8 bases map to TRBD1. The germline V gene encodes CDR1 SGHDT and CDR2 YYEEEE. Unmatched junction bases numbered 16, after V lost 1 base and J lost 8 bases. The CDR3 extends over 18 amino acids. The CDR3 reads CASSLMGRAGGSLGELFF. The CDR3 coding sequence is TGTGCCAGCAGCTTGATGGGGCGGGCAGGGGGCTCCCTGGGGGAGCTGTTTTTT.

This chain uses TRBV14 with TRBJ1-2; D is undetermined. This CDR3 is built from 12 residues. With 2 bases removed from V and 3 bases from J, the gap between germline ends came to 4 bases. CDR1 is SGHDN and CDR2 is FVKESK in the germline V gene. CDR3 sequence (DNA): TGTGCCAGCAGCCAACGGTACTATGGCTACACCTTC. As protein: CASSQRYYGYTF.

CDR3 sequence reads: CASSFSGLAGSYEQYF. The CDR3 nucleotides are TGTGCCAGCAGCTTCTCGGGACTAGCGGGTTCCTACGAGCAGTACTTC. The rearrangement links TRBV7-9 to TRBJ2-7, with 12 bases aligning to TRBD2. V dropped 3 bases and J dropped 1; count of bases not matched to a gene: 4. There are 16 residues in the CDR3. Germline CDR1 and CDR2: SEHNR and FQNEAQ (reference sequence).

This chain joins TRBV14 and TRBJ2-3; possibly TRBD2 for D (5 bases). Trimming cost V 0 bases and J 0 bases, with 10 bases left between them. The CDR3 spans 16 residues. In germline, CDR1 is SGHDN, CDR2 FVKESK. CDR3 sequence (DNA): TGTGCCAGCAGCCAAGAACTAGAGCCTAGCACAGATACGCAGTATTTT. Translation: CASSQELEPSTDTQYF.

The V gene is TRBV4-1, the J gene TRBJ1-2; 7 nucleotides line up with TRBD1. This CDR3 is built from 16 residues. J gave up 0 bases and V 6 bases, and 10 bases lay outside the gene matches. Looked up from germline, CDR1 is MGHRA and CDR2 is YSYEKL. CDR3 amino acids: CASRPSTTGANYGYTF. The CDR3 bases are TGCGCCAGCAGACCCAGCACTACAGGGGCTAACTATGGCTACACCTTC.

The chain couples TRBV5-1 to TRBJ1-2; D may be TRBD1 (5 bases). The CDR3 contains 19 residues. V lost 0 bases and J lost 4, with 25 bases in between. Germline CDR1 reads SGHRS; CDR2 reads YFSETQ. CDR3 loop: CASSLATGVLATPSYGYTF. In nucleotides, the CDR3 is TGCGCCAGCAGCTTGGCCACAGGAGTCTTGGCTACTCCTTCCTATGGCTACACCTTC.

This clone came up once. The chain has TRBV7-7 and TRBJ2-5, with TRBD2 as a possible D gene (6 bases). Germline V CDR1 and CDR2: SSHAT, FNYEAQ (reference sequence). The CDR3 length is 13 residues. V lost 5 bases, J lost 5 bases, and 12 bases lay in between. The CDR3 nucleotides are TGTGCCAGCAGCCGCCTAGCGACGGAGACCCAGTACTTC. This translates into CASSRLATETQYF.

J is TRBJ2-3 and V is TRBV13; D ambiguous. Per germline, CDR1 PRHDT and CDR2 FYEKMQ (reference sequence). This CDR3 region has 16 residues. Trimming took 1 base from V and 4 from J, leaving 15 bases between them. CDR3 nucleotides: TGTGCCAGCAGCTTAGCTGGCGCCGGCGGAGCAGATACGCAGTATTTT. Translation: CASSLAGAGGADTQYF. Using reference TRBV13 and TRBJ2-3 for the parts outside the CDR3, the full variable domain is AAGVIQSPRHLIKEKRETATLKCYPIPRHDTVYWYQQGPGQDPQFLISFYEKMQSDKGSIPDRFSAQQFSDYHSELNMSSLELGDSALYFCASSLAGAGGADTQYFGPGTRLTVL.

The V and J genes are TRBV20-1 and TRBJ2-5; 13 nucleotides align to TRBD2. CDR1 and CDR2 (germline): DFQATT, SNEGSKA (reference sequence). CDR3 length: 16 amino acids. V was clipped by 3 bases and J by 4 bases; unmatched bases: 8. CDR3 protein: CSASRGTSGVGETQYF. For the CDR3, the DNA is TGCAGTGCTAGTAGGGGGACTAGCGGGGTTGGAGAGACCCAGTACTTC.

The chain uses TRBV11-2 and TRBJ1-2; D is unclear. The ends were cut back, 5 bases at V and 2 bases at J, with 3 bases in the middle. This CDR3 contains 11 residues. Germline loops: CDR1 SGHAT, CDR2 FQNNGV. The DNA of the CDR3 is TGTGCCAGCAGCGGCAACTATGGCTACACCTTC. Protein product: CASSGNYGYTF.

CDR3 nucleotide sequence: TGTGCCAGCAGCAAAATGGCAGGCGGTGACAGACAAGAGACCCAGTACTTC. It encodes CASSKMAGGDRQETQYF. The rearrangement uses TRBV21-1 and TRBJ2-5; the D segment call TRBD1 is taken from the table without a DNA check. TRBV21-1 is termed a pseudogene. The CDR3 runs 17 residues.

This chain links TRBV25-1 with TRBJ1-2; maybe TRBD1 (6 bases). The CDR3 extends over 14 amino acids. Germline lookup yields CDR1 MGHDK and CDR2 SYGVNS. Trimming shortened V by 6 bases and J by 7 bases, and 18 bases separated the two germline ends. In nucleotides, the CDR3 is TGTGCCAGCAGCCCTACGGGGGGCGGAGGTGGCTACACCTTC. It specifies CASSPTGGGGGYTF.